One and the same sample provided the 2 T cell receptor beta chains below, sequenced in a study of shared clonotypes between healthy human individuals. CD45RO-negative, CCR7-positively selected cells formed the naive CD8 fraction, excluding terminally differentiated effector memory CD45RA+ cells. Sequenced by immunoSEQ multiplex PCR; TCRdb stores in-frame clones only, minus some. Of about 2 million clones listed, roughly 95% are singletons. Source material: naive CD8+ T cells sorted from blood. The origin of the receptors is a man younger than 30 in good health.

The V gene is TRBV2, the J gene TRBJ2-1; tentatively, D is TRBD1 or TRBD2 (5 bases each). V was clipped by 4 bases and J by 9 bases, with 13 bases between them. This CDR3 region has 13 residues. Germline CDR1 SNHLY, CDR2 FYNNEI. In DNA form, the CDR3 reads TGTGCCAGCAGTGCCGGGCCGGGGCCTGAGCAGTTCTTC. Translated: CASSAGPGPEQFF.

V is TRBV4-1 and J is TRBJ1-1; possibly TRBD1 for D (5 bases). Germline V lookup: CDR1 MGHRA, CDR2 YSYEKL. The CDR3 has 16 amino acids. Trimming removed 3 bases at V and 3 bases at J, with 17 bases between. CDR3 residues: CASSQLGGVTDTEAFF. The CDR3 bases are TGCGCCAGCAGCCAGTTGGGGGGGGTTACGGACACTGAAGCTTTCTTT.